This T cell receptor beta chain was observed in a study of cytomegalovirus exposure and HLA in healthy donors. Background on the study: Assignment to the Caucasian-associated ancestry cluster applied to over 70% of the approximately 400 genotyped donors. Study-level points and caveats: Association of approximately 18,000 TCR beta sequences with HLA alleles was found at 0.05 false discovery rate in a later analysis. In an earlier analysis, about 87% or about 30%: the productive usage of most TCR beta V segments.

The PCR was carried out with 60 Vbeta primers and 13 Jbeta primers. TCRdb keeps only in-frame clones here, not all; method: immunoSEQ multiplex PCR. The sample records 100,000 to 150,000 clones, around 80% being singletons. Trimming cost V 5 bases and J 8 bases, with 19 bases left between them. The CDR3 totals 15 residues. From germline, CDR1 is MDHEN and CDR2 SYDVKM. To note about this clone: Its antigen is unidentified.

The sample taken for sequencing was PBMCs. The gene calls are TRBV28 and TRBJ2-1; maybe TRBD2 (6 bases). This TCR was sampled from a female donor in good health and CMV-seronegative. CDR3 protein: CASSHERGGGDEQFF. The CDR3 DNA sequence: TGTGCCAGCAGTCACGAGAGGGGAGGTGGCGATGAGCAGTTCTTC.